Listed below are T cell receptor beta chains from one sample, sequenced in a study of blood T cell repertoires in COVID-19. TCRdb's copy holds only in-frame clones and misses some; the assay was immunoSEQ multiplex PCR. The sample lists fewer than 45,000 clones; around 87% were seen once. The source material was peripheral blood. The receptors were gathered from a man at least 80 years old with active COVID-19. Both conserved end residues are part of each CDR3. D genes are given only for firm matches. Clone sizes are given selectively: once, few, many, or a class where the clone is expanded.

j_gene | v_gene | d_gene | abundance | CDR3nt | CDR3aa
TRBJ2-3 | TRBV19 | . | . | TGTGCCAGTAGTATCACCCCCCGCTACACAGATACGCAGTATTTT | CASSITPRYTDTQYF
TRBJ2-2 | TRBV10-3 | . | . | TGTGCCATCAGTGAGCTCGGTGGACAGAAGAACACCGGGGAGCTGTTTTTT | CAISELGGQKNTGELFF
TRBJ2-3 | TRBV18 | TRBD2 | . | TGTGCCAGCTCACCATTTAGCGGGAACACAGATACGCAGTATTTT | CASSPFSGNTDTQYF
TRBJ1-1 | TRBV5-4 | TRBD1 | . | TGTGCCAGCAGCCCAAGACAGGGGGCGGATGAAGCTTTCTTT | CASSPRQGADEAFF
TRBJ1-1 | TRBV27 | TRBD1 | few | TGTGCCAGCAGTTTACGGCGGACAGGGGGCTCAGTGGGCACTGAAGCTTTCTTT | CASSLRRTGGSVGTEAFF
TRBJ2-7 | TRBV20-1 | TRBD2 | few | TGCAGTGCTAGTATAGCGGGACCCTACGAGCAGTACTTC | CSASIAGPYEQYF
TRBJ2-2 | TRBV27 | TRBD2 | . | TGTGCCAGCAGGCCTCTTAGCGGGAGTTTGCCCGGGGAGCTGTTTTTT | CASRPLSGSLPGELFF
TRBJ1-6 | TRBV28 | . | once | TGTGCCAGCAGGTCAGGACCGGGATCACCCCTCCACTTT | CASRSGPGSPLHF
TRBJ1-1 | TRBV2 | . | . | TGTGCCAGCAGGAGAGGGGAAGGGGGAACTGAAGCTTTCTTT | CASRRGEGGTEAFF
TRBJ2-7 | TRBV2 | . | . | TGTGCCAGCAGTGGGACAGATATATCGGACGAGCAGTACTTC | CASSGTDISDEQYF
TRBJ2-7 | TRBV2 | TRBD1 | once | TGTGCCAGCAGGAGAGACAGGGGCCTCTACGAGCAGTACTTC | CASRRDRGLYEQYF
TRBJ2-3 | TRBV7-9 | TRBD2 | . | TGTGCCAGCAGCTTAGTAGCGGGGGGAAACACAGATACGCAGTATTTT | CASSLVAGGNTDTQYF
TRBJ1-4 | TRBV19 | . | . | TGTGCCAGTAGTATCGGTGAAAAACTGTTTTTT | CASSIGEKLFF
TRBJ2-7 | TRBV27 | . | . | TGTGCCAGCAGTATGGACTCATGGGCGGTCGAGCAGTACTTC | CASSMDSWAVEQYF
TRBJ2-1 | TRBV6-2/TRBV6-3 | TRBD1 | . | TGTGCCAGCAGTTACAAGGGGACAGGGGACCGGGTGGCGCAGTTCTTC | CASSYKGTGDRVAQFF
TRBJ2-7 | TRBV24-1 | TRBD1 | . | TGTGCCACCAGTGATACTCGACAGGGGTTCGGCGAGCAGTACTTC | CATSDTRQGFGEQYF
TRBJ2-2 | TRBV11-2 | . | . | TGTGCCAGCAGGCAACTAGCATCGGCGAGCACCGGGGAGCTGTTTTTT | CASRQLASASTGELFF
TRBJ2-7 | TRBV5-6 | TRBD2 | few | TGTGCCAGCAGCTTGGGCGGGAGGGCCTCCTACGAGCAGTACTTC | CASSLGGRASYEQYF
TRBJ2-6 | TRBV4-3 | TRBD1 | . | TGCGCCAGCAGCCGAGGAGACGGGACAGGGGTCAAAAGAATCTCTGGGGCCAACGTCCTGACTTTC | CASSRGDGTGVKRISGANVLTF
TRBJ1-5 | TRBV7-2 | TRBD1 | . | TGTGCCAGCAGCTCGGGACAGATACTAGGTCAGCCCCAGCATTTT | CASSSGQILGQPQHF
TRBJ1-1 | TRBV5-1 | TRBD1 | . | TGCGCCAGCAGCTTAGGACAGGGCCAAATGAACACTGAAGCTTTCTTT | CASSLGQGQMNTEAFF
TRBJ1-1 | TRBV19 | . | once | TGTGCCAGTAGCAGGGCTACAGGGATTCGGGTCACTGAAGCTTTCTTT | CASSRATGIRVTEAFF
TRBJ1-1 | TRBV30 | . | once | TGTGCCTCCCTTTCCCGGGACACATTGAACACTGAAGCTTTCTTT | CASLSRDTLNTEAFF
TRBJ2-7 | TRBV6-1 | TRBD2 | . | TGTGCCAGCAGTGAGGCTAGCGGGCGACCGGTAGGGCAGTACTTC | CASSEASGRPVGQYF
TRBJ2-1 | TRBV24-1 | . | . | TGTGCCACCAGTGACCGCATCAGCGATGAGCAGTTCTTC | CATSDRISDEQFF
TRBJ2-4 | TRBV6-1 | TRBD1 | . | TGTGCCAGCAGTCCCGAACAGGGGCGAGGAAACATTCAGTACTTC | CASSPEQGRGNIQYF
TRBJ2-2 | TRBV9 | TRBD1 | . | TGTGCCAGCAACTTCGGGACAGGGGCCTACACCGGGGAGCTGTTTTTT | CASNFGTGAYTGELFF
TRBJ2-7 | TRBV2 | TRBD1 | once | TGTGCCAGCAACCACAGGGGCTACGAGCAGTACTTC | CASNHRGYEQYF
TRBJ1-5 | TRBV6-5 | TRBD1 | . | TGTGCCGGACAGGGGACCCAGCCCCAGCATTTT | CAGQGTQPQHF
TRBJ2-7 | TRBV4-1 | TRBD1 | . | TGCGCCAGCAGCCACCCAGGGGGATACGCCTACGAGCAGTACTTC | CASSHPGGYAYEQYF
TRBJ2-5 | TRBV28 | . | . | TGTGCCAGCACCCCACTAGGCGGAGAAGAGACCCAGTACTTC | CASTPLGGEETQYF
TRBJ2-7 | TRBV7-2 | TRBD2 | few | TGTGCCAGCAGCTTGGGGGGGGACGAGCAGTACTTC | CASSLGGDEQYF
TRBJ1-3 | TRBV7-8 | TRBD1 | . | TGTGCCAGCAGCTTTAAGGACAGGGGTACCCAATCCTCTGGAAACACCATATATTTT | CASSFKDRGTQSSGNTIYF
TRBJ2-3 | TRBV18 | TRBD1 | . | TGTGCCAGCTCACCGCAGGCAGGGGGCGCGGATACGCAGTATTTT | CASSPQAGGADTQYF
TRBJ1-4 | TRBV18 | . | . | TGTGCCAGCTCCCCTCACCGCGCAGGCCGAGCCCTTTTT | CASSPHRAGRALF
TRBJ1-1 | TRBV19 | TRBD1 | . | TGTGCCAGTATAGAGACAGGGCGCACTGAAGCTTTCTTT | CASIETGRTEAFF
TRBJ2-2 | TRBV28 | . | . | TGTGCCAGCAGTTTTCGGGGGTGGGCCGGGGAGCTGTTTTTT | CASSFRGWAGELFF
TRBJ1-6 | TRBV15 | TRBD1 | . | TGTGCCACCAGCAGAGATACAACAGGGGGTAATTCACCCCTCCACTTT | CATSRDTTGGNSPLHF
TRBJ2-7 | TRBV19 | TRBD1 | . | TGTGCCAGTAGTACCGGACAGGGGAGAGGCTACGAGCAGTACTTC | CASSTGQGRGYEQYF
TRBJ2-3 | TRBV7-9 | TRBD1 | . | TGTGCCAGCAGCTTATCGGCAGGGGGCGCTCCAGATACGCAGTATTTT | CASSLSAGGAPDTQYF
TRBJ1-2 | TRBV9 | . | . | TGTGCCAGCAGCGCTCAAACAGGCCCTACTTCCTATGGCTACACCTTC | CASSAQTGPTSYGYTF
TRBJ2-5 | TRBV5-1 | . | . | TGCGCCAGCAGCTTGCGGCAACTACCGATAGAGACCCAGTACTTC | CASSLRQLPIETQYF
TRBJ1-6 | TRBV7-9 | TRBD1 | few | TGTGCCAGCAGGATACAGACAGGGGGAGGAAATAATTCACCCCTCCACTTT | CASRIQTGGGNNSPLHF
TRBJ2-3 | TRBV5-1 | TRBD1 | . | TGCGCCAGCAGCAAACAGGGGGATAACACAGATACGCAGTATTTT | CASSKQGDNTDTQYF
TRBJ1-6 | TRBV2 | TRBD1 | once | TGTGCCAGCAGTTCCGGGACAGGGAATTCACCCCTCCACTTT | CASSSGTGNSPLHF
TRBJ1-1 | TRBV3-1/TRBV3-2 | . | . | TGTGCCAGCAGCCAGCGGGACACTGAAGCTTTCTTT | CASSQRDTEAFF
TRBJ1-4 | TRBV27 | . | . | TGTGCCAGCAGTAGACAGGTAGTGGATGAAAAACTGTTTTTT | CASSRQVVDEKLFF
TRBJ2-1 | TRBV7-2 | TRBD2 | . | TGTGCCAGCAGCCGCTCCGTGGGGACTAGCGGGTTTTACAATGAGCAGTTCTTC | CASSRSVGTSGFYNEQFF
TRBJ2-3 | TRBV5-1 | . | . | TGCGCCAGCAGCTTGGATCCCAGTAACACAGATACGCAGTATTTT | CASSLDPSNTDTQYF
TRBJ2-7 | TRBV7-9 | . | . | TGTGCCAGCAGCTTTAGCAGCTCCTACGAGCAGTACTTC | CASSFSSSYEQYF
TRBJ2-5 | TRBV11-3 | . | . | TGTGCCAGCAGCTTAGGATCGCAGGGCGAGACCCAGTACTTC | CASSLGSQGETQYF
TRBJ2-2 | TRBV7-9 | . | few | TGTGCCAGCAGCTCCCGGAGGACCGGGGAGCTGTTTTTT | CASSSRRTGELFF
TRBJ2-5 | TRBV5-6 | TRBD2 | . | TGTGCCAGCAGCTTGTTGGCCTCTAGCGGACAAGAGACCCAGTACTTC | CASSLLASSGQETQYF
TRBJ2-3 | TRBV7-2 | . | . | TGTGCCAGCAGCTTAGACCCTCCGGGTCCTAGCACAGATACGCAGTATTTT | CASSLDPPGPSTDTQYF
TRBJ1-1 | TRBV5-1 | . | . | TGCGCCAGCAGCTTGGACAGAACTGAAGCTTTCTTT | CASSLDRTEAFF
TRBJ2-7 | TRBV9 | . | . | TGTGCCAGCAGCGAGACCGGACAAAACTACGAGCAGTACTTC | CASSETGQNYEQYF
TRBJ2-5 | TRBV3-1/TRBV3-2 | TRBD1 | . | TGTGCCAGCAGCCAAGATTCGGACAGGGGTGGGCAAGAGACCCAGTACTTC | CASSQDSDRGGQETQYF